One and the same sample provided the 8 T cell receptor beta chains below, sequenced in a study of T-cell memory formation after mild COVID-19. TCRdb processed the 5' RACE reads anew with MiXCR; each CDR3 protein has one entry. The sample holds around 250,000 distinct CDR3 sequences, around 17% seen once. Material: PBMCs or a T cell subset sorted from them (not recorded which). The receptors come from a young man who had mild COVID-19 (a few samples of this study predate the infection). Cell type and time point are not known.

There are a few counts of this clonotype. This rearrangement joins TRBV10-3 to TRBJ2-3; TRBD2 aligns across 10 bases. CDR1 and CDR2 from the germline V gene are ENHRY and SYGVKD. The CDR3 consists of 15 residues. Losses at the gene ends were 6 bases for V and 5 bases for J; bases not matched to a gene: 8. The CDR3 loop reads CAIRELAGRGDTQYF. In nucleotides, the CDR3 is TGTGCCATCAGGGAACTAGCGGGGCGGGGAGATACGCAGTATTTT.

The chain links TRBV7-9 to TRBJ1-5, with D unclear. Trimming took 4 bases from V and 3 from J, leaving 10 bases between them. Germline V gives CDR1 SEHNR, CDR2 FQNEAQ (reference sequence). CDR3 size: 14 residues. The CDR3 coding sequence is TGTGCCAGCAGCTCTACAGAGAACAATCAGCCCCAGCATTTT. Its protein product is CASSSTENNQPQHF.

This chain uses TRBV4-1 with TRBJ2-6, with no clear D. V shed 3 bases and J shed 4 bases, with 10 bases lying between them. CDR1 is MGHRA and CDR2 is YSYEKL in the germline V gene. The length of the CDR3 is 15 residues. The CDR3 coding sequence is TGCGCCAGCAGCCAGGGGTTGAACGGGGCCAACGTCCTGACTTTC. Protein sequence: CASSQGLNGANVLTF.

This chain's CDR3 is CASSQGQGQPQHF. The CDR3 region has the DNA TGTGCCAGCAGCCAAGGACAGGGTCAGCCCCAGCATTTT. The rearrangement links TRBV3-1 to TRBJ1-5; the match to TRBD1 covers 7 bases. The junction had 0 bases not matched to a gene; V was cut back by 1 base and J by 6 bases. Germline loops: CDR1 LGHDT, CDR2 YNNKEL (reference sequence). The CDR3 spans 13 residues.

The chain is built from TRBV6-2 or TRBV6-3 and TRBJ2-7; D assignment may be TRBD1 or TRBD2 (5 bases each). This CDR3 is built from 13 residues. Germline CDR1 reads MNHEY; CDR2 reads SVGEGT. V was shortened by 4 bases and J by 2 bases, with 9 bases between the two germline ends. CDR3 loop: CASSFGGAYEQYV. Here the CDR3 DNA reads TGTGCCAGCAGTTTTGGGGGAGCCTACGAGCAGTACGTC.

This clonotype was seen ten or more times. The CDR3 nucleotides read TGCGCCAGCAGCTTGGACGGAGGGGTTGAGCAGTTCTTC. Translated, it gives CASSLDGGVEQFF. The chain is built from TRBV5-1 and TRBJ2-1, with a weak D call TRBD2 (6 bases). Germline CDR1 SGHRS, CDR2 YFSETQ. Trimming took off 0 bases at V and 9 bases at J, with 10 bases between the two ends. CDR3 size: 13 residues.

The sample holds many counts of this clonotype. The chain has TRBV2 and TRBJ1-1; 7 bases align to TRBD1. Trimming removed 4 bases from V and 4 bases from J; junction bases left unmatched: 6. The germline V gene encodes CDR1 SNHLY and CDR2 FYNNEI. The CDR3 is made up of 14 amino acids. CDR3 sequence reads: CASSGRQGSTEAFF. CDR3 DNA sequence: TGTGCCAGCAGTGGCAGACAGGGTAGCACTGAAGCTTTCTTT.

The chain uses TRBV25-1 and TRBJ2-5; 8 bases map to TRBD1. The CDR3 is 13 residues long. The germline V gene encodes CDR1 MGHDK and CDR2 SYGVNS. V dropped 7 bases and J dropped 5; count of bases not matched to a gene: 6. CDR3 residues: CASMRQGRETQYF. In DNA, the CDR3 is TGTGCCAGCATGCGACAGGGGAGGGAGACCCAGTACTTC.